The rows below give T cell receptor beta chains drawn from one sample of a study of blood T cell repertoires in COVID-19. The repertoire was sequenced with immunoSEQ multiplex PCR; TCRdb's copy has only in-frame clones and lacks some. The sample yields about 63,000 clones, approximately 79% seen once. Sequencing was performed on peripheral blood. Receptors were obtained from a human donor in a cohort sampled during active COVID-19. The CDR3 runs from the conserved cysteine through the conserved F or W. A D gene is named only where the DNA matches it firmly. Expanded clones get a size class; other rows say once, few or many, or leave the size out.

DNA	CDR3	size	D	V	J
TGTGCCATTAAGGGACAGGGGGCGGGTAATGAGCAGTTCTTC	CAIKGQGAGNEQFF	-	TRBD1	TRBV10-3	TRBJ2-1
TGTGCCAGCAGTTTACCAACTAGCGGCACAGATACGCAGTATTTT	CASSLPTSGTDTQYF	-	TRBD2	TRBV28	TRBJ2-3
TGTGCCAGCAGTTACTCGAGCTACGAGCAGTACTTC	CASSYSSYEQYF	-	-	TRBV6-6	TRBJ2-7
TGTGCCAGCAGCCAAGAAGGAGACAGGAGGTACGAGCAGTACTTC	CASSQEGDRRYEQYF	-	-	TRBV3-1/TRBV3-2	TRBJ2-7
TGTGCCAGCAGCCGCGGGGGCGGGAGGAGGATAATAACTTACAATGAGCAGTTCTTC	CASSRGGGRRIITYNEQFF	once	TRBD2	TRBV5-6	TRBJ2-1
TGTGCCAGCAGCCCCCCCAGGCAAAGGACTGAAGCTTTCTTT	CASSPPRQRTEAFF	-	-	TRBV7-9	TRBJ1-1
TGTGCCAGCAAGGCAGGGGAGTGGGATGAGCAGTTCTTC	CASKAGEWDEQFF	-	-	TRBV2	TRBJ2-1
TGTGCCATTGCGAGGGGGTTCCAAGAGACCCAGTACTTC	CAIARGFQETQYF	-	-	TRBV2	TRBJ2-5
TGCGCCAGCAGCTTGAGGGCGGGCGGGGTGAACACTGAAGCTTTCTTT	CASSLRAGGVNTEAFF	-	-	TRBV5-1	TRBJ1-1
TGTGCCAGCTCACCCAGTATACCTGAAGCTTTCTTT	CASSPSIPEAFF	-	-	TRBV18	TRBJ1-1
TGTGCCAGCACCACAGGGGCGACTGGAGATGGCTACACCTTC	CASTTGATGDGYTF	-	TRBD1	TRBV6-5	TRBJ1-2
TGTGCCAGCAGCTTATCGGACAGGCGATCCTACGAGCAGTACTTC	CASSLSDRRSYEQYF	many	TRBD1	TRBV7-9	TRBJ2-7
TGTGCCTGGAGTGTAAAATTTCAGGGAATTTCCCTCCACTTT	CAWSVKFQGISLHF	-	-	TRBV30	TRBJ1-6
TGTGCCAGCTCACCACTGGGACAGCTAAACAGGCCGGGAGGAAACACCATATATTTT	CASSPLGQLNRPGGNTIYF	-	TRBD1	TRBV18	TRBJ1-3
TGTGCCATCAGTCCCACAGGGGGCGTCTCTGAAGCTTTCTTT	CAISPTGGVSEAFF	-	TRBD1	TRBV10-3	TRBJ1-1
TGTGCCGTGGGAGCCCCTGAAAACGAGCAGTACTTC	CAVGAPENEQYF	-	-	TRBV19	TRBJ2-7
TGTGCCAGCAGTCTAGCGTATAATTCACCCCTCCACTTT	CASSLAYNSPLHF	-	-	TRBV28	TRBJ1-6
TGTGCCAGTAGTATGATAGGAGCTCAGCCCCAGCATTTT	CASSMIGAQPQHF	few	-	TRBV19	TRBJ1-5